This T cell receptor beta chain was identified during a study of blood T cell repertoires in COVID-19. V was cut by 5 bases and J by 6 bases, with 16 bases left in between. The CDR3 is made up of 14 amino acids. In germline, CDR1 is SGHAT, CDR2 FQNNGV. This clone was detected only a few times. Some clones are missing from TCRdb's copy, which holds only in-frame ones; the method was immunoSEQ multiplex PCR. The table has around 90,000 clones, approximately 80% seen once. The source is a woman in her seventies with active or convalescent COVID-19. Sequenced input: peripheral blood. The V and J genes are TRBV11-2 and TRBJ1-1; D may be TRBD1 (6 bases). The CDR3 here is CASSRLQGNAEAFF. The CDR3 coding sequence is TGTGCCAGCAGCCGTTTACAGGGAAACGCTGAAGCTTTCTTT.